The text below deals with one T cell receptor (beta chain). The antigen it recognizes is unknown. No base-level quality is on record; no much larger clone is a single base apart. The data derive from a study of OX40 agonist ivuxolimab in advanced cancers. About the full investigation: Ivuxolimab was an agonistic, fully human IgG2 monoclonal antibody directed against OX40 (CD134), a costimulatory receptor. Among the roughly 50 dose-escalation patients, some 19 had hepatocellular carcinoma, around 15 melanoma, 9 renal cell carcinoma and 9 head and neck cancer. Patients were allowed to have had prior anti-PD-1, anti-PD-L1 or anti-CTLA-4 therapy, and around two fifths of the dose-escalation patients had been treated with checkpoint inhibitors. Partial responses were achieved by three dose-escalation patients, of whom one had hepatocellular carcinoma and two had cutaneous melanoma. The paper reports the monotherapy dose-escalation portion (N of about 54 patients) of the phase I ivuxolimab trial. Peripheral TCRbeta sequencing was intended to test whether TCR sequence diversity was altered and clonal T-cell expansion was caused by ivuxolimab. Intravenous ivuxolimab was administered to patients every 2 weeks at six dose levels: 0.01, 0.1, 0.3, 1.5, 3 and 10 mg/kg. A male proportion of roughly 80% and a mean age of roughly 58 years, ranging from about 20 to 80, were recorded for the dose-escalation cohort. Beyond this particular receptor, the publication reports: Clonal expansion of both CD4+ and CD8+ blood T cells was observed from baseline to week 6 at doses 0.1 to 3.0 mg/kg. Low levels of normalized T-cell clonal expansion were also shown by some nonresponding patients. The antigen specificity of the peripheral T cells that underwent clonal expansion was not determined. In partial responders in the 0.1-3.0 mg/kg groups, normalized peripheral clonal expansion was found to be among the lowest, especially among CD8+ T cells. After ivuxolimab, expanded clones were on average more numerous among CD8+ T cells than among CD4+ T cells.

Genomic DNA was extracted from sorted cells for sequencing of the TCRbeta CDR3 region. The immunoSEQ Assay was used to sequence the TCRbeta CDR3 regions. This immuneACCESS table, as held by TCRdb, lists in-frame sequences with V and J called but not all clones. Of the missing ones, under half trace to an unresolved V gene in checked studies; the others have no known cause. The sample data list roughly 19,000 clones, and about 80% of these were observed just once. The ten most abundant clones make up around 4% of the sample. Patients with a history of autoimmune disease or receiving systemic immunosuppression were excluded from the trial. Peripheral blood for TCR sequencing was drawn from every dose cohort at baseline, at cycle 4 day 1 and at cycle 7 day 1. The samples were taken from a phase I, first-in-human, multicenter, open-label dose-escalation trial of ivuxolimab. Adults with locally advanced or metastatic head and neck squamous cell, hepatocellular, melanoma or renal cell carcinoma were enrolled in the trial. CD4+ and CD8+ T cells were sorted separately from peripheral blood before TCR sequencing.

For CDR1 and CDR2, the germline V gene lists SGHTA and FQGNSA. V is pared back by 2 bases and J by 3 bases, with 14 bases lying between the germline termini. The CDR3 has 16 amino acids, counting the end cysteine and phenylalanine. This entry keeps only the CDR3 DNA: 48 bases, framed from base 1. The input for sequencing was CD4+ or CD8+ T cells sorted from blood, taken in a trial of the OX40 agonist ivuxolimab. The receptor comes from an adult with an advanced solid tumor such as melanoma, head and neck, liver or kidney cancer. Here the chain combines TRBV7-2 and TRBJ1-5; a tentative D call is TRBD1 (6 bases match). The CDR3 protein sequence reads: CASSLQGTPLNQPQHF. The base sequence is TGTGCCAGCAGCTTACAGGGGACACCACTCAATCAGCCCCAGCATTTT. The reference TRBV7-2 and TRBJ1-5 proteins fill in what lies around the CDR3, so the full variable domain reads GAGVSQSPSNKVTEKGKDVELRCDPISGHTALYWYRQSLGQGLEFLIYFQGNSAPDKSGLPSDRFSAERTGGSVSTLTIQRTQQEDSAVYLCASSLQGTPLNQPQHFGDGTRLSIL.